This TCR beta chain came from a study of cytomegalovirus exposure and HLA in healthy donors. Study-level information: Researchers previously reported finding fewer than 140 million unique TCR beta sequences from roughly 170 million T cells. There were about 85 million unique TCRs (from HLA-typed donors) in an early data release. General observations from the study: Prior analysis indicated that the majority of TCR beta V segments exhibited productivity approximately 87% or approximately 30% of the time. Most TCR sequences were rare, but some public TCRs occurred in many donors.

CDR1 and CDR2 from the germline V gene are SQVTM and ANQGSEA. The trim removed 7 bases at V and 3 bases at J, leaving 9 bases unmatched. This CDR3 has 13 amino acids. Turning to this clone: Its antigen remains unidentified.

Amplification used 60 Vbeta primers and 13 Jbeta primers. Clones were read by immunoSEQ multiplex PCR, and TCRdb kept only the in-frame ones, dropping some. The sample yields some 100,000 clones, approximately 71% seen once. The TCR sequence derives from a man aged 35 to 55 in good health and CMV-seronegative. The sequencing input was PBMCs. V and J are TRBV29-1 and TRBJ2-7; TRBD2 aligns across 7 bases. CDR3 loop: CSAVRGGGYEQYF. The CDR3, as DNA: TGCAGCGCCGTGCGAGGCGGGGGCTACGAGCAGTACTTC.